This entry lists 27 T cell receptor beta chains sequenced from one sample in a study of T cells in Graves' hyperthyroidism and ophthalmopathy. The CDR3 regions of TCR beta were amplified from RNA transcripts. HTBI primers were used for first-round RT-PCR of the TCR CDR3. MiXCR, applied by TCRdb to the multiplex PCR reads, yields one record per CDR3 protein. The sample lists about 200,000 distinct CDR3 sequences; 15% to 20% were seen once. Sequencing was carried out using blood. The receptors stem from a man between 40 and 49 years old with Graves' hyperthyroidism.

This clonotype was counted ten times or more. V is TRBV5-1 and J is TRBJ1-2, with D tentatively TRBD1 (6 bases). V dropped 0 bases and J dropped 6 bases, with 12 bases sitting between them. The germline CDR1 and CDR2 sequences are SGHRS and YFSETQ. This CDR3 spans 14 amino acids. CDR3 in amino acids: CASSLGGDNDGYTF. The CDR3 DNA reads TGCGCCAGCAGCTTGGGGGGGGACAATGATGGCTACACCTTC.

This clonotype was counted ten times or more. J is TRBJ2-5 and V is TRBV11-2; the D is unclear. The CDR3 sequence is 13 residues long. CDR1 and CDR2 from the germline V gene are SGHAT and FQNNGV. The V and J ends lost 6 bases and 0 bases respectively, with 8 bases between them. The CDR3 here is CASSFSHQETQYF. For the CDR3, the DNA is TGTGCCAGCAGTTTCAGTCACCAAGAGACCCAGTACTTC.

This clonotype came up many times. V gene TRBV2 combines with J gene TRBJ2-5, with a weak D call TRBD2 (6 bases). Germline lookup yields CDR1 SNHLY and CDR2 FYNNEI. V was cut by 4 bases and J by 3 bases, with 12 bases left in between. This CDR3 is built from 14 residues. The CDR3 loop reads CASSALAEEETQYF. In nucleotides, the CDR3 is TGTGCCAGCAGTGCGTTAGCGGAAGAAGAGACCCAGTACTTC.

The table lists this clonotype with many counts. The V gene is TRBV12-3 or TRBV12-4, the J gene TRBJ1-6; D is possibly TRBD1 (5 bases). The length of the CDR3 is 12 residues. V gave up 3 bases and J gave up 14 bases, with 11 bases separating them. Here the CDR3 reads CASSFWGSTLHF. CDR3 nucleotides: TGTGCCAGCAGTTTCTGGGGCAGTACCCTCCACTTT.

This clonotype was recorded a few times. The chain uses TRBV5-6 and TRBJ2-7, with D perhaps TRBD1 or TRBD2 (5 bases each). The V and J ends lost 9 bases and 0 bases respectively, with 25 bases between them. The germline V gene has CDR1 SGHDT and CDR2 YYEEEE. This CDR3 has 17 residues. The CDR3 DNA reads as TGTGCCACCCAACAGTGGGGACGATGGGAAAGCTCCTACGAGCAGTACTTC. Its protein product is CATQQWGRWESSYEQYF.

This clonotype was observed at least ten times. As DNA, the CDR3 is TGTGCCAGCAGCCAACGTTTGTCTGGGGATGGCACCTTC. Translated, it gives CASSQRLSGDGTF. The chain has TRBV3-1 and TRBJ1-2; no clear D gene. The CDR3 runs to 13 residues. V was cut by 2 bases and J by 13 bases, with 17 bases left in between. CDR1 and CDR2 (germline): LGHDT, YNNKEL (reference sequence).

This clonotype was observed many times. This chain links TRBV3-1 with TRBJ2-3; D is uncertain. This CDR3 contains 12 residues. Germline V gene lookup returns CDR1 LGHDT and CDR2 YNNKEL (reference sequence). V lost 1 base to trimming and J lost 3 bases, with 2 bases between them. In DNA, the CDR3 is TGTGCCAGCAGCCAAGGGACAGATACGCAGTATTTT. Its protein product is CASSQGTDTQYF.

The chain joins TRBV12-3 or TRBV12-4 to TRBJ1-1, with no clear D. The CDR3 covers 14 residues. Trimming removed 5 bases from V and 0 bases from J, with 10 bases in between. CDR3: CASSNSDMNTEAFF. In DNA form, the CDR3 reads TGTGCCAGCAGTAACTCCGACATGAACACTGAAGCTTTCTTT.

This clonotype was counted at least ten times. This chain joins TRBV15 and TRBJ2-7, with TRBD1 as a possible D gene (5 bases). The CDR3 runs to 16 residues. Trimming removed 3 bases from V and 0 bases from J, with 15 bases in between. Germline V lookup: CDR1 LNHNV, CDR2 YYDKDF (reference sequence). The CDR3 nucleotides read TGTGCCACCAGCAGGCAAAGGGGCGGTTACTCCTACGAGCAGTACTTC. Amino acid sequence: CATSRQRGGYSYEQYF.

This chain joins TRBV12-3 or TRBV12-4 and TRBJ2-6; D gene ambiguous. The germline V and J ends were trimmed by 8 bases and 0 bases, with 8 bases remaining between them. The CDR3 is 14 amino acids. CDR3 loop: CASGVASGANVLTF. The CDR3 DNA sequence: TGTGCCAGCGGGGTCGCCTCTGGGGCCAACGTCCTGACTTTC.

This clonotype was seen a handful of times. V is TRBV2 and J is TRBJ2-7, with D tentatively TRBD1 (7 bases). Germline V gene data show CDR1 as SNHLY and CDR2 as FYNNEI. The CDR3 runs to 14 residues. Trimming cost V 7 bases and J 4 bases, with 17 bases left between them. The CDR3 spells CASKDRDGSYEQYF. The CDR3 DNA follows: TGTGCCAGCAAAGACAGGGACGGGAGTTACGAGCAGTACTTC. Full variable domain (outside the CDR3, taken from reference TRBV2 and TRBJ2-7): EPEVTQTPSHQVTQMGQEVILRCVPISNHLYFYWYRQILGQKVEFLVSFYNNEISEKSEIFDDQFSVERPDGSNFTLKIRSTKLEDSAMYFCASKDRDGSYEQYFGPGTRLTVT.

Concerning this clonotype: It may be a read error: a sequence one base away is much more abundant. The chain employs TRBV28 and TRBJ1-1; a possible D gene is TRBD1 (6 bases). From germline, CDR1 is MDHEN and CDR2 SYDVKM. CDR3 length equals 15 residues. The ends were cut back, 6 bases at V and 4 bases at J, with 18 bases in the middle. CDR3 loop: CASRPQSGGATEAFF. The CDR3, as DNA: TGTGCCAGCAGACCCCAATCCGGGGGGGCCACTGAAGCTTTCTTT.

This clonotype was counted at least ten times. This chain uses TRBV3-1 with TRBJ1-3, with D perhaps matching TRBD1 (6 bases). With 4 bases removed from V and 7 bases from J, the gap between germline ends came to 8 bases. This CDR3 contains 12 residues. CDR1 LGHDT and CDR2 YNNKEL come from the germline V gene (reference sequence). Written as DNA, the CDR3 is TGTGCCAGCAGCCGGACAGAGAACACCATATATTTT. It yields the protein CASSRTENTIYF.

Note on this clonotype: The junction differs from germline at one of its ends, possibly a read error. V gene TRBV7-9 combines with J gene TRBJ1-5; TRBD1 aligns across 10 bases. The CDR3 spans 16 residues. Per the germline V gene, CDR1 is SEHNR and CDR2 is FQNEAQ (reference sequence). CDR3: CASSQPGQGSNQPQHF. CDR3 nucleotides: TGCGCCAGCAGCCAACCGGGACAGGGGAGCAATCAGCCCCAGCATTTT. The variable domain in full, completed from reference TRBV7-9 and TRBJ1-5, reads DTGVSQNPRHKITKRGQNVTFRCDPISEHNRLYWYRQTLGQGPEFLTYFQNEAQLEKSRLLSDRFSAERPKGSFSTLEIQRTEQGDSAMYLCASSQPGQGSNQPQHFGDGTRLSIL.

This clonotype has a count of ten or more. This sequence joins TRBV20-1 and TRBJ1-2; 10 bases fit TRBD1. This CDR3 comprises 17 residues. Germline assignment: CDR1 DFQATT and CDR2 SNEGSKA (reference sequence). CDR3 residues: CSGDNSRDRGLYYGYTF. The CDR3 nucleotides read TGCAGCGGGGACAATTCCCGGGACAGGGGATTATACTATGGCTACACCTTC.

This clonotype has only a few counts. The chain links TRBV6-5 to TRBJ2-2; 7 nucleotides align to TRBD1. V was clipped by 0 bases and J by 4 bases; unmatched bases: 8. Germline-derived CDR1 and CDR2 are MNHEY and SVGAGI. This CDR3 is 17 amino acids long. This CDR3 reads CASSYSEGGAGTGELFF. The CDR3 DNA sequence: TGTGCCAGCAGTTACTCGGAAGGGGGCGCGGGCACCGGGGAGCTGTTTTTT.

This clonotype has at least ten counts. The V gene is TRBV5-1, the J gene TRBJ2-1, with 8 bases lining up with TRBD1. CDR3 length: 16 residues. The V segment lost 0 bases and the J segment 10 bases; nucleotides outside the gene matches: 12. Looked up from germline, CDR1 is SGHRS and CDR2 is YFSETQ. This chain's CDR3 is CASSLAGSQGAGEQFF. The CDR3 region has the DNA TGCGCCAGCAGCTTGGCTGGTTCTCAGGGGGCGGGCGAGCAGTTCTTC. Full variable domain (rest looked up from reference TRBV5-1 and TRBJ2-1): KAGVTQTPRYLIKTRGQQVTLSCSPISGHRSVSWYQQTPGQGLQFLFEYFSETQRNKGNFPGRFSGRQFSNSRSEMNVSTLELGDSALYLCASSLAGSQGAGEQFFGPGTRLTVL.

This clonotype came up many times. As DNA, the CDR3 is TGTGCCAGCAGCGTAGGTGCGGGGACCTTAGATGAGACCCAGTACTTC. Translating gives CASSVGAGTLDETQYF. This chain connects TRBV9 to TRBJ2-5, with D perhaps matching TRBD2 (6 bases). The germline V gene encodes CDR1 SGDLS and CDR2 YYNGEE. The V gene lost 0 bases and the J gene lost 5 bases, with 17 bases spanning the gap. This CDR3 region has 16 residues.

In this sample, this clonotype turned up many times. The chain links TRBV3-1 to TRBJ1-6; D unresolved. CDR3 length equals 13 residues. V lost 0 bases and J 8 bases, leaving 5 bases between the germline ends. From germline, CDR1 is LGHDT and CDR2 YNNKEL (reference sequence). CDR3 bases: TGTGCCAGCAGCCAAGATAGGGATTCACCCCTCCACTTT. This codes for CASSQDRDSPLHF. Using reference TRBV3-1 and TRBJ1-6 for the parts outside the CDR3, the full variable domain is DTAVSQTPKYLVTQMGNDKSIKCEQNLGHDTMYWYKQDSKKFLKIMFSYNNKELIINETVPNRFSPKSPDKAHLNLHINSLELGDSAVYFCASSQDRDSPLHFGNGTRLTVT.

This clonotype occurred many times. The CDR3 sequence: CASTDGKDYGYTF. The CDR3 DNA follows: TGTGCCAGCACCGATGGAAAGGACTATGGCTACACCTTC. This chain connects TRBV28 to TRBJ1-2; D unresolved. Germline V gives CDR1 MDHEN, CDR2 SYDVKM. V gave up 7 bases and J gave up 3 bases, with 12 bases separating them. CDR3 length: 13 residues.

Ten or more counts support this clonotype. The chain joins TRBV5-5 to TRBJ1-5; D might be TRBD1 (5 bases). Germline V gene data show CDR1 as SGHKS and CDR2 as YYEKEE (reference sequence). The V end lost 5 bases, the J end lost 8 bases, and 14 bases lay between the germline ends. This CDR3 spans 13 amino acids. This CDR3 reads CASRPDTYEPQHF. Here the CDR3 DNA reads TGTGCCAGCAGACCGGACACCTACGAGCCCCAGCATTTT.

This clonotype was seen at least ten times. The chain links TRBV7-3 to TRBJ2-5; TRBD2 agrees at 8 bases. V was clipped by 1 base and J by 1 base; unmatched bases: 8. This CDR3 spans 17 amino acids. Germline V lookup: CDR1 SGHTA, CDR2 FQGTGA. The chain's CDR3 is CASSLIGRGAPQETQYF. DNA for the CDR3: TGTGCCAGCAGCTTAATTGGGCGGGGGGCCCCCCAAGAGACCCAGTACTTC. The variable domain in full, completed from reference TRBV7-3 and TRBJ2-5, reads GAGVSQTPSNKVTEKGKYVELRCDPISGHTALYWYRQSLGQGPEFLIYFQGTGAADDSGLPNDRFFAVRPEGSVSTLKIQRTERGDSAVYLCASSLIGRGAPQETQYFGPGTRLLVL.

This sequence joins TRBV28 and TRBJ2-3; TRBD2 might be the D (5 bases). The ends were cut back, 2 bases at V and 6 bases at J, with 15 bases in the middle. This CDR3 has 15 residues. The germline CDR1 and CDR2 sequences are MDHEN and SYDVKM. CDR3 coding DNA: TGTGCCAGCAGTTTAAGTTCGCTAGCCTTGGATACGCAGTATTTT. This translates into CASSLSSLALDTQYF. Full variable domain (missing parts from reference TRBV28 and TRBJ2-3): DVKVTQSSRYLVKRTGEKVFLECVQDMDHENMFWYRQDPGLGLRLIYFSYDVKMKEKGDIPEGYSVSREKKERFSLILESASTNQTSMYLCASSLSSLALDTQYFGPGTRLTVL.

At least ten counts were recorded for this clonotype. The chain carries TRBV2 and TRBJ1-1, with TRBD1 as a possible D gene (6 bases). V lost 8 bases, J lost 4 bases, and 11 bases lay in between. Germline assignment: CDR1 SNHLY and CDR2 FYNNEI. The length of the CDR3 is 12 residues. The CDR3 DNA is TGTGCCAGCCTAGCCAGGGGCACTGAAGCTTTCTTT. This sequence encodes CASLARGTEAFF.

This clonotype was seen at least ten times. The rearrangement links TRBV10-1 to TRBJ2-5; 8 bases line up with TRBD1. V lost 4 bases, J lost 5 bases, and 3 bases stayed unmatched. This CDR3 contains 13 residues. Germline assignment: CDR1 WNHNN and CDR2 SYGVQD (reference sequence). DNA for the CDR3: TGCGCCAGCAGTGCGGACAGGGTCGAGACCCAGTACTTC. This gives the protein CASSADRVETQYF.

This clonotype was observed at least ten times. The DNA of the CDR3 is TGCGCCAGCAGCTTGGTTGGCTACCAAGAGACCCAGTACTTC. It yields the protein CASSLVGYQETQYF. The chain recombines TRBV5-1 with TRBJ2-5, with D uncertain. CDR3 length equals 14 residues. Germline assignment: CDR1 SGHRS and CDR2 YFSETQ. V lost 0 bases to trimming and J lost 0 bases, with 6 bases between them.

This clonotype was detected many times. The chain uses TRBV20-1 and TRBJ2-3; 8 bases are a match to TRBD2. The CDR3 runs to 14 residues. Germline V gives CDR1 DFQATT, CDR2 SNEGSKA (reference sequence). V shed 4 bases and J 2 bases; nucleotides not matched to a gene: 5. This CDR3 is CSAKLAEITDTQYF. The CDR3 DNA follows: TGCAGTGCTAAACTAGCGGAGATCACAGATACGCAGTATTTT.